Below are 16 T cell receptor beta chains sequenced from a single sample in a study of neurological immune-mediated disorders. TCRdb analysed the 5' RACE reads with MiXCR anew, one entry per CDR3 protein. The data hold 15,000 or so distinct CDR3 sequences, with about 20% observed a single time. Sequencing was carried out using PBMCs. The receptors were gathered from a man aged 50-60 years in good health.

This clonotype was seen many times. The chain combines TRBV20-1 with TRBJ2-4; D perhaps matches TRBD1 (5 bases). This CDR3 contains 15 residues. Germline CDR1 and CDR2: DFQATT and SNEGSKA (reference sequence). Deletions cut 2 bases from V and 0 bases from J, with 11 bases between. The CDR3 region has the DNA TGCAGTGCTAGATCCCCAGGGAAAGCCAAAAACATTCAGTACTTC. This sequence encodes CSARSPGKAKNIQYF.

This clonotype has ten or more counts. This chain connects TRBV29-1 to TRBJ2-3; no reliable D call. Per the germline V gene, CDR1 is SQVTM and CDR2 is ANQGSEA. This CDR3 spans 11 amino acids. Trimming cost V 1 base and J 14 bases, with 13 bases left between them. The CDR3 loop is CSVEGIHRGYF. CDR3 coding DNA: TGCAGCGTTGAAGGGATCCACCGTGGGTATTTT.

This chain joins TRBV20-1 and TRBJ1-1; no reliable D call. CDR1 DFQATT and CDR2 SNEGSKA come from the germline V gene (reference sequence). The CDR3 length is 14 residues. Trimming cost V 1 base and J 4 bases, with 13 bases left between them. The CDR3 coding sequence is TGCAGTGCTAGAGGGACCTTCGGGGTCACTGAAGCTTTCTTT. Translation gives CSARGTFGVTEAFF.

This clonotype was seen at least ten times. This chain uses TRBV5-1 with TRBJ1-4; no definite D call. Germline loops: CDR1 SGHRS, CDR2 YFSETQ. The CDR3 totals 14 residues. Trimming cost V 4 bases and J 5 bases, with 12 bases left between them. CDR3 protein: CASSHRGSNEKLFF. The CDR3 nucleotides read TGCGCCAGCAGCCACCGGGGTTCGAATGAAAAACTGTTTTTT.

This clonotype was recorded at least ten times. The conserved phenylalanine or tryptophan normally closing the CDR3 is absent here, so this likely arose from a read error. V gene TRBV12-3 or TRBV12-4 combines with J gene TRBJ2-5; 10 bases align to TRBD1. The CDR3 runs to 16 residues. J lost 2 bases, V lost 6 bases, and 9 bases had no gene match. The CDR3 region is CASRFRRGQGQETQYV. DNA of the CDR3: TGTGCCAGCAGGTTCCGGCGGGGACAGGGGCAAGAGACCCAGTACGTC.

This clonotype was found many times. The chain employs TRBV20-1 and TRBJ1-1; D not resolved. The ends were cut back, 4 bases at V and 4 bases at J, with 10 bases in the middle. The V gene's germline CDR1 is DFQATT and CDR2 SNEGSKA (reference sequence). This CDR3 contains 12 residues. The CDR3 DNA follows: TGCAGTGCTATTCGGGGTGGCACTGAAGCTTTCTTT. Amino acid sequence: CSAIRGGTEAFF.

At least ten counts were recorded for this clonotype. The chain recombines TRBV5-1 with TRBJ2-7, with D unclear. The germline V gene has CDR1 SGHRS and CDR2 YFSETQ. The CDR3 has 15 amino acids. Trimming removed 1 base at V and 0 bases at J, with 11 bases between. In DNA form, the CDR3 reads TGCGCCAGCAGCTTGCAAGGGATGAACTCCTACGAGCAGTACTTC. It translates to CASSLQGMNSYEQYF. Using reference TRBV5-1 and TRBJ2-7 for the parts outside the CDR3, the full variable domain is KAGVTQTPRYLIKTRGQQVTLSCSPISGHRSVSWYQQTPGQGLQFLFEYFSETQRNKGNFPGRFSGRQFSNSRSEMNVSTLELGDSALYLCASSLQGMNSYEQYFGPGTRLTVT.

This clonotype was seen ten or more times. V usage is TRBV6-6 and J usage is TRBJ1-1; D call uncertain. Germline V gene lookup returns CDR1 MNHNY and CDR2 SVGAGI (reference sequence). The CDR3 spans 13 residues. Trimming removed 2 bases from V and 1 base from J, with 5 bases in between. CDR3 residues: CASSYRANTEAFF. The CDR3, as DNA: TGTGCCAGCAGTTACCGGGCGAACACTGAAGCTTTCTTT.

This chain connects TRBV4-2 to TRBJ2-3; unclear D gene. The germline V and J ends were trimmed by 1 base and 4 bases, with 9 bases remaining between them. Germline CDR1 is LGHNA and CDR2 is YNFKEQ. This CDR3 is built from 14 residues. Here the CDR3 reads CASSQGTLPDTQYF. CDR3 coding DNA: TGTGCCAGCAGCCAAGGAACCCTCCCAGATACGCAGTATTTT.

The sample holds many counts of this clonotype. V gene TRBV5-1 combines with J gene TRBJ2-4; perhaps TRBD2 as D (6 bases). Trimming shortened V by 5 bases and J by 8 bases, and 20 bases separated the two germline ends. CDR1 SGHRS and CDR2 YFSETQ come from the germline V gene. The CDR3 has 15 amino acids. The CDR3 DNA sequence: TGCGCCAGCAGTTTAGGGACCGGGGGTAGGGACATTCAGTACTTC. It encodes CASSLGTGGRDIQYF.

The chain carries TRBV4-1 and TRBJ2-1; 8 bases line up with TRBD2. The CDR3 runs to 17 residues. V gave up 1 base and J gave up 2 bases; unmatched junction bases: 7. CDR1 and CDR2 (germline): MGHRA, YSYEKL. This chain's CDR3 is CASSQGLSGSTYNEQFF. CDR3 coding DNA: TGCGCCAGCAGCCAAGGGCTAAGCGGGAGCACCTACAATGAGCAGTTCTTC.

This clonotype has a handful of counts. The V gene is TRBV28, the J gene TRBJ2-7; no reliable D call. V dropped 6 bases and J dropped 2 bases, with 17 bases sitting between them. Germline loops: CDR1 MDHEN, CDR2 SYDVKM. The CDR3 is made up of 15 amino acids. CDR3 region: CASRPSHFPAYEQYF. In DNA, the CDR3 is TGTGCCAGCAGGCCGAGTCACTTCCCGGCCTACGAGCAGTACTTC.

This clonotype was found many times. This rearrangement joins TRBV20-1 to TRBJ2-1; 7 bases agree with TRBD1. Germline trimming cut 7 bases from V and 14 bases from J; bases unmatched to any gene: 14. Per the germline V gene, CDR1 is DFQATT and CDR2 is SNEGSKA (reference sequence). The CDR3 consists of 12 residues. The CDR3 sequence: CSGREPGQKEFF. In nucleotides, the CDR3 is TGCAGTGGTCGGGAACCGGGACAGAAAGAGTTCTTC.

This clonotype was detected ten times or more. This rearrangement joins TRBV7-9 to TRBJ2-4, with D hard to call. The V gene's germline CDR1 is SEHNR and CDR2 FQNEAQ (reference sequence). Trimming took off 2 bases at V and 3 bases at J, with 8 bases between the two ends. The CDR3 contains 14 residues. For the CDR3, the DNA is TGTGCCAGCAGCTTATCGATAGGCAAAAACATTCAGTACTTC. Protein product: CASSLSIGKNIQYF. Combining the CDR3 with reference TRBV7-9 and TRBJ2-4 gives the whole variable domain DTGVSQNPRHKITKRGQNVTFRCDPISEHNRLYWYRQTLGQGPEFLTYFQNEAQLEKSRLLSDRFSAERPKGSFSTLEIQRTEQGDSAMYLCASSLSIGKNIQYFGAGTRLSVL.

This clonotype was observed at least ten times. V gene TRBV11-1 combines with J gene TRBJ2-1; TRBD2 aligns across 7 bases. Germline lookup yields CDR1 SGHAT and CDR2 FQDESV (reference sequence). Trimming cost V 6 bases and J 1 base; bases outside gene matches: 6. There are 15 residues in the CDR3. CDR3 sequence reads: CASRLTSVSYNEQFF. In DNA, the CDR3 is TGTGCCAGCAGATTAACTAGCGTATCCTACAATGAGCAGTTCTTC.

This clonotype was counted at least ten times. J is TRBJ2-1 and V is TRBV20-1; 8 nucleotides match TRBD1. Germline V gene lookup returns CDR1 DFQATT and CDR2 SNEGSKA (reference sequence). CDR3 length: 16 residues. V lost 6 bases to trimming and J lost 4 bases; unmatched junction nucleotides: 14. The CDR3 DNA follows: TGCAGTGCCTTCCCTCCGACAGGGGCGGTGTACAATGAGCAGTTCTTC. Its protein is CSAFPPTGAVYNEQFF.